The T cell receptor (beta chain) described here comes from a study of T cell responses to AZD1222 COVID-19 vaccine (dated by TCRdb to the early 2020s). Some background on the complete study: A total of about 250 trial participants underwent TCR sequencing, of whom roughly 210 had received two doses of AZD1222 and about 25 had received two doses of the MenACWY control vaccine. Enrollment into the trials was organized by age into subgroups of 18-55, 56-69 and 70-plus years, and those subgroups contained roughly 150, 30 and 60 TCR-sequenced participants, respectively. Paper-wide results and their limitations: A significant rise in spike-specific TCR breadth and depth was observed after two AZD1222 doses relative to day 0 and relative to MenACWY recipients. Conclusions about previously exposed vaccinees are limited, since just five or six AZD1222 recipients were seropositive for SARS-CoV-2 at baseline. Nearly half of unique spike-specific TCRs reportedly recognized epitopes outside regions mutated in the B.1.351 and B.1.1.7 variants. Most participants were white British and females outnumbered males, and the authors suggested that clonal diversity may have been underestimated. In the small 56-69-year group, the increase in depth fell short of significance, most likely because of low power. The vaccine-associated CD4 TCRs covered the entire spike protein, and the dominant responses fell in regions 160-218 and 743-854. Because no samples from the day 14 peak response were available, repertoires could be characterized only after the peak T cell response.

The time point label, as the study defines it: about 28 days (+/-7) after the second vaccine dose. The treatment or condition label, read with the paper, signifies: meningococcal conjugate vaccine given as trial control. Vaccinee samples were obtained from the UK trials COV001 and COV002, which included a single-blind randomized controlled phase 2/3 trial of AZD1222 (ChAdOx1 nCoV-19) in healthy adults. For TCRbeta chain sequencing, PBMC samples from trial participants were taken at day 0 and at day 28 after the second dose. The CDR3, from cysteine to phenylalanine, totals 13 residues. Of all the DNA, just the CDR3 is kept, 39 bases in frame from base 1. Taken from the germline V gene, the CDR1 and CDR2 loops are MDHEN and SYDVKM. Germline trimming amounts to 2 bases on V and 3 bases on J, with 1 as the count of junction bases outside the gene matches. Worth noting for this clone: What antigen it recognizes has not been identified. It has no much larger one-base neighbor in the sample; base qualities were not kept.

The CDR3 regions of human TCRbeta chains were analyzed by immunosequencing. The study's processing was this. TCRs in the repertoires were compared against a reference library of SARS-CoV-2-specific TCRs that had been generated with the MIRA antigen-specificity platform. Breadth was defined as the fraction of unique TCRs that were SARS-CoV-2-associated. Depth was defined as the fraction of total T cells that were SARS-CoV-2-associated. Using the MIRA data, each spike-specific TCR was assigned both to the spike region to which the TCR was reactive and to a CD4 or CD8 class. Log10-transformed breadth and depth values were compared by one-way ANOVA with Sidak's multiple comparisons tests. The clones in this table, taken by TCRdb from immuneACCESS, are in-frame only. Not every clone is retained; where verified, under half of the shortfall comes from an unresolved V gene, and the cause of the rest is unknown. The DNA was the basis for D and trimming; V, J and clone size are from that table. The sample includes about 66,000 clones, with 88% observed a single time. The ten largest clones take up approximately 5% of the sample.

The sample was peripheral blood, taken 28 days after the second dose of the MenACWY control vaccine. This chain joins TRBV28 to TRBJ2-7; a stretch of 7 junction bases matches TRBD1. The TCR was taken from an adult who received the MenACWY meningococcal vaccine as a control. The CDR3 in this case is CASSLGQVYEQYF. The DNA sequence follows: TGTGCCAGCAGTTTAGGACAGGTCTACGAGCAGTACTTC.